This TCR beta chain appears in the sequencing data of a study of shared clonotypes between healthy human individuals. Study observations and caveats: Sampling included only blood; tissue repertoires likely differ. The study generally estimated greater richness for naive than memory subsets.

The CDR3 loop spans 12 amino acids. CDR1 and CDR2 (germline): MNHEY, SVGAGI. Trimming pared 4 bases from V and 2 bases from J, leaving 5 bases between. Assay: immunoSEQ multiplex PCR; the TCRdb copy retains only in-frame clones and omits some. The table has about 2.1 million clones, about 93% seen once. In regard to this clone: Its antigen is undetermined.

Terminally differentiated effector memory CD45RA+ cells were excluded from the naive CD8 cells, which were CD45RO-negative and positively selected for CCR7. This clonotype originated in a man younger than 35 in good health. Some clones in this sample may be carry-over from other donors' samples. This chain connects TRBV6-5 to TRBJ1-1, with unresolved D. Sequencing used naive CD8+ T cells from PBMCs. CDR3 loop: CASSWTNTEAFF. Here the CDR3 DNA reads TGTGCCAGCAGTTGGACCAACACTGAAGCTTTCTTT.